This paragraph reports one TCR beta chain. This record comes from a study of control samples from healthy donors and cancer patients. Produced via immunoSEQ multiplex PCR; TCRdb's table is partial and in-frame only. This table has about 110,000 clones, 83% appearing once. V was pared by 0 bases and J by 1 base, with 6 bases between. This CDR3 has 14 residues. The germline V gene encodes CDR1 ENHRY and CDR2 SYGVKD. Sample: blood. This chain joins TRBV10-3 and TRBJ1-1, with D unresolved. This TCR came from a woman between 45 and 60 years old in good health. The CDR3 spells CAISESAPNTEAFF. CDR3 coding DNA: TGTGCCATCAGTGAGTCGGCCCCGAACACTGAAGCTTTCTTT.